This T cell receptor (beta chain) was recovered during a study of cytomegalovirus exposure and HLA in healthy donors. About the research overall: Out of around 360 genotyped donors, about 84% belonged to the Caucasian-associated ancestry cluster. Study-wide points: Three chains tied to CMV proved CMV antigen-specific in vitro. Owing to their indistinguishability, certain V segments, notably TRBV6-2 and TRBV6-3, were excluded. Earlier findings revealed that most TCR beta V segments proved productive either about 90% or about 30% of the time.

Vbeta (60) and Jbeta (13) primers were used in the PCR. This table comes from immunoSEQ multiplex PCR, and its TCRdb copy is limited to in-frame clones, with some not included. Seen here are 110,000 to 150,000 clones, over 75% observed once, and the top ten hold 2% to 2.5%. With regard to this clone: The antigen is not known.

The germline CDR1 and CDR2 sequences are MNHEY and SMNVEV (reference sequence). CDR3 size: 18 residues. V gave up 3 bases and J gave up 0 bases, with 20 bases separating them. Sequenced material: PBMCs. The TCR comes from a man aged 25-45 years in good health and CMV-seronegative. V and J are TRBV27 and TRBJ2-5; TRBD1 is a possible D gene (5 bases). This chain's CDR3 is CASSFPNNKTENQETQYF. CDR3 in DNA: TGTGCCAGCAGTTTTCCGAACAACAAGACAGAGAACCAAGAGACCCAGTACTTC.